The 19 T cell receptor beta chains given below trace back to one sample, sequenced in a study of cytomegalovirus exposure and HLA in healthy donors. 13 Jbeta primers and 60 Vbeta primers were used for the PCR. Sequencing was performed with immunoSEQ multiplex PCR; in TCRdb, only in-frame clones are kept and a portion is missing. In the table there are approximately 200,000 clones, around three quarters of which are singletons. The material sequenced was PBMCs. The receptors stem from a woman aged 18-30 years in good health and CMV-seronegative.

The rearrangement links TRBV9 to TRBJ2-5; D unclear. The germline V gene has CDR1 SGDLS and CDR2 YYNGEE. With 3 bases removed from V and 5 bases from J, the gap between germline ends came to 8 bases. This CDR3 spans 12 amino acids. The CDR3 bases are TGTGCCAGCAGCGCGACCGGGGAGACCCAGTACTTC. It yields the protein CASSATGETQYF.

The chain uses TRBV19 and TRBJ2-1; 8 nucleotides match TRBD2. This CDR3 region has 17 residues. Germline loops: CDR1 LNHDA, CDR2 SQIVND (reference sequence). Germline trimming cut 7 bases from V and 6 bases from J; bases unmatched to any gene: 17. The CDR3 DNA reads as TGTGCCAGTATTCGTCGGGGGGGACTATCCCCCTCCAATGAGCAGTTCTTC. It is translated as CASIRRGGLSPSNEQFF.

The chain carries TRBV29-1 and TRBJ2-2, with 7 nucleotides matching TRBD1. With V trimmed by 7 bases and J by 3 bases, 8 bases remained unmatched. The CDR3 runs to 14 residues. Germline CDR1 and CDR2: SQVTM and ANQGSEA. CDR3 in DNA: TGCAGCGGTGCCGGGACAGTAGACACCGGGGAGCTGTTTTTT. It translates to CSGAGTVDTGELFF.

The chain is built from TRBV4-3 and TRBJ2-1; TRBD2 might be the D (5 bases). Germline values: CDR1 LGHNA, CDR2 YSLEER. The CDR3 consists of 16 residues. Trimming stripped 0 bases from V and 9 bases from J, with 18 bases between. CDR3 in amino acids: CASSQDQMLAWTEQFF. In DNA form, the CDR3 reads TGCGCCAGCAGCCAAGATCAAATGCTAGCCTGGACTGAGCAGTTCTTC.

This clone was detected only a few times. V and J are TRBV9 and TRBJ2-5; 10 nucleotides match TRBD2. Germline V gene lookup returns CDR1 SGDLS and CDR2 YYNGEE. The CDR3 totals 14 residues. Germline trimming cut 6 bases from V and 2 bases from J; bases unmatched to any gene: 4. CDR3 amino acids: CASTRTSGQETQYF. As DNA, the CDR3 is TGTGCCAGCACCCGGACTAGCGGACAAGAGACCCAGTACTTC.

The gene calls are TRBV28 and TRBJ2-7; 7 bases match TRBD1. The CDR3 is 15 residues long. V gave up 3 bases and J gave up 1 base; unmatched junction bases: 6. The germline CDR1 and CDR2 sequences are MDHEN and SYDVKM. The CDR3 loop reads CASSFSRGKSYEQYF. CDR3 DNA sequence: TGTGCCAGCAGTTTCAGCAGGGGGAAGTCCTACGAGCAGTACTTC.

The rearrangement joins TRBV2 to TRBJ1-2; 10 nucleotides line up with TRBD1. Germline CDR1 and CDR2: SNHLY and FYNNEI. This CDR3 spans 15 amino acids. V lost 4 bases and J lost 3; bases outside the gene matches: 5. The CDR3 sequence: CASSAGTGAHYGYTF. The DNA for the CDR3 is TGTGCCAGCAGTGCCGGGACAGGGGCCCACTATGGCTACACCTTC.

The chain is built from TRBV10-3 and TRBJ2-5; D might be TRBD2 (6 bases). The CDR3 loop spans 12 amino acids. Germline lookup yields CDR1 ENHRY and CDR2 SYGVKD. V was trimmed by 3 bases and J by 7 bases, leaving 9 bases between them. CDR3 sequence: CAISEQEGTQYF. CDR3 nucleotide sequence: TGTGCCATCAGTGAACAGGAGGGGACCCAGTACTTC.

This clone has just one count. The V call is TRBV5-5, the J call TRBJ1-1; perhaps TRBD1 as D (5 bases). V was cut by 4 bases and J by 3 bases, with 10 bases left in between. Germline assignment: CDR1 SGHKS and CDR2 YYEKEE (reference sequence). CDR3 size: 13 residues. The CDR3 here is CASSLAGDTEAFF. The CDR3 DNA reads TGTGCCAGCAGCCTGGCGGGGGACACTGAAGCTTTCTTT.

This clone was seen only once. Written as DNA, the CDR3 is TGTGCCAGCAGTTTACAGGGGGCCAACTCTGGGGCCAACGTCCTGACTTTC. Its protein is CASSLQGANSGANVLTF. The chain employs TRBV28 and TRBJ2-6, with 8 bases lining up with TRBD1. The CDR3 runs 17 residues. J gave up 0 bases and V 2 bases, and 3 bases lay outside the gene matches. Germline V gene lookup returns CDR1 MDHEN and CDR2 SYDVKM.

The chain employs TRBV19 and TRBJ2-1; TRBD2 agrees at 14 bases. Losses at the gene ends were 10 bases for V and 7 bases for J; bases not matched to a gene: 3. Germline CDR1 is LNHDA and CDR2 is SQIVND (reference sequence). CDR3 length: 13 residues. This chain's CDR3 is CATGTSGSNEQFF. The DNA of the CDR3 is TGTGCCACCGGGACTAGCGGGAGTAATGAGCAGTTCTTC.

The chain carries TRBV28 and TRBJ1-4, with D possibly matching TRBD1 (5 bases). V lost 4 bases, J lost 5 bases, and 17 bases lay in between. The germline V gene encodes CDR1 MDHEN and CDR2 SYDVKM. This CDR3 is 16 amino acids long. The CDR3 spells CASSSIRQTTNEKLFF. The CDR3 DNA reads TGTGCCAGCAGTTCCATTCGACAGACGACCAATGAAAAACTGTTTTTT.

The chain recombines TRBV19 with TRBJ2-3, with unresolved D. V lost 5 bases to trimming and J lost 3 bases, with 15 bases between them. CDR3 length: 15 amino acids. CDR1 LNHDA and CDR2 SQIVND come from the germline V gene (reference sequence). CDR3 DNA: TGTGCCAGTAGTGTTGGCAGGCTTGATACAGATACGCAGTATTTT. It encodes CASSVGRLDTDTQYF.

The rearrangement uses TRBV29-1 and TRBJ2-5, with 11 positions matching TRBD2. Unmatched junction bases numbered 10, after V lost 5 bases and J lost 2 bases. Looked up from germline, CDR1 is SQVTM and CDR2 is ANQGSEA. This CDR3 has 16 amino acids. The CDR3 DNA follows: TGCAGCGTTTACGGTCTAGCGGGAGGTAGTCAAGAGACCCAGTACTTC. Protein: CSVYGLAGGSQETQYF.

This clone was detected only a few times. The rearrangement links TRBV4-2 to TRBJ2-7; 10 nucleotides match TRBD2. This CDR3 has 20 amino acids. Losses at the gene ends were 0 bases for V and 5 bases for J; bases not matched to a gene: 19. Germline V gene sequence: CDR1 LGHNA, CDR2 YNFKEQ. The CDR3 DNA sequence: TGTGCCAGCAGCCAAGATAAGGGCATGCACCTGGGACTAGCGACCCACGAGCAGTACTTC. Translating it yields CASSQDKGMHLGLATHEQYF.

The chain couples TRBV7-9 to TRBJ2-3; 9 nucleotides agree with TRBD1. With V trimmed by 6 bases and J by 4 bases, 14 bases remained unmatched. The CDR3 contains 17 residues. Germline CDR1 SEHNR, CDR2 FQNEAQ (reference sequence). The CDR3 spells CASRRTGQGLRPDTQYF. DNA of the CDR3: TGTGCCAGCAGGCGAACCGGACAGGGGTTGAGGCCAGATACGCAGTATTTT. Drawing the rest from reference TRBV7-9 and TRBJ2-3, the complete variable domain is DTGVSQNPRHKITKRGQNVTFRCDPISEHNRLYWYRQTLGQGPEFLTYFQNEAQLEKSRLLSDRFSAERPKGSFSTLEIQRTEQGDSAMYLCASRRTGQGLRPDTQYFGPGTRLTVL.

The rearrangement joins TRBV30 to TRBJ2-1; D not certain. Germline values: CDR1 GTSNPN, CDR2 SVGIG (reference sequence). The CDR3 runs 14 residues. With 4 bases removed from V and 0 bases from J, the gap between germline ends came to 10 bases. The DNA of the CDR3 is TGTGCCTGGAACTTAGATAGCTCCTACAATGAGCAGTTCTTC. This codes for CAWNLDSSYNEQFF. Complete variable domain (other parts from reference TRBV30 and TRBJ2-1): SQTIHQWPATLVQPVGSPLSLECTVEGTSNPNLYWYRQAAGRGLQLLFYSVGIGQISSEVPQNLSASRPQDRQFILSSKKLLLSDSGFYLCAWNLDSSYNEQFFGPGTRLTVL.

The chain has TRBV15 and TRBJ1-5, with D possibly matching TRBD1 (5 bases). Trimming took 3 bases from V and 6 from J, leaving 12 bases between them. There are 14 residues in the CDR3. Looked up from germline, CDR1 is LNHNV and CDR2 is YYDKDF (reference sequence). In DNA, the CDR3 is TGTGCCACCAGCAGGGGGGGGGATGGTCAGCCCCAGCATTTT. Residues: CATSRGGDGQPQHF.

V is TRBV14 and J is TRBJ1-2; D gene unclear. Trimming took off 0 bases at V and 2 bases at J, with 4 bases between the two ends. From germline, CDR1 is SGHDN and CDR2 FVKESK. The CDR3 has 13 residues. The CDR3 DNA follows: TGTGCCAGCAGCCAAGATCGGAACTATGGCTACACCTTC. It is translated as CASSQDRNYGYTF.